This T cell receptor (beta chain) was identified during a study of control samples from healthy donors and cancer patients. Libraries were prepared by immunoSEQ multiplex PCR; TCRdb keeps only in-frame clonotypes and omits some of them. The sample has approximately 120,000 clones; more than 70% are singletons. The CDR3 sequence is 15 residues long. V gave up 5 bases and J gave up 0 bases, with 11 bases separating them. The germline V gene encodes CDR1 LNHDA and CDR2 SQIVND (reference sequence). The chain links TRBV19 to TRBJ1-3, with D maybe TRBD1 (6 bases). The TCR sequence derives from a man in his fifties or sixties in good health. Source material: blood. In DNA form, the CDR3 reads TGTGCCAGTAGTCCCCGGACAGACTCTGGAAACACCATATATTTT. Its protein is CASSPRTDSGNTIYF.